The 6 T cell receptor beta chains below were found in one sample sequenced in a study of blood T cells in healthy people across ages. It was with a sample-barcoded 5' primer and a J-beta primer mix that a second PCR of roughly 7 to 12 cycles was run. TCRdb independently ran MiXCR on the 5' RACE reads; one entry per CDR3 protein. The table records almost 800,000 distinct CDR3 sequences, more than 45% of them present only once. Source material: blood. The receptors shown here come from a man aged 25-40 years in good health.

This chain joins TRBV10-3 and TRBJ2-1; D is ambiguous. CDR1 and CDR2 from the germline V gene are ENHRY and SYGVKD. CDR3 length equals 12 residues. Trimming left V 2 bases short and J 13 bases short, with 12 bases between. The CDR3 coding sequence is TGTGCCATCAGTGAGGGGTCAGGCTTTCAGTTCTTC. As protein: CAISEGSGFQFF.

V and J are TRBV20-1 and TRBJ2-7, with D possibly being TRBD1 (6 bases). V shed 0 bases and J shed 0 bases, with 12 bases lying between them. CDR3 length: 15 residues. Per germline, CDR1 DFQATT and CDR2 SNEGSKA (reference sequence). CDR3 nucleotides: TGCAGTGCTAGAGATCATGGGGGCTACTCCTACGAGCAGTACTTC. It is translated as CSARDHGGYSYEQYF.

V is TRBV12-3 or TRBV12-4 and J is TRBJ2-5; 7 positions agree with TRBD2. This CDR3 region has 12 residues. Trimming cost V 7 bases and J 5 bases; bases outside gene matches: 4. The CDR3 DNA is TGTGCCAGCATGCGGGAGCTCGAGACCCAGTACTTC. This encodes CASMRELETQYF.

This chain connects TRBV28 to TRBJ2-4, with 11 bases matching TRBD2. The germline V gene encodes CDR1 MDHEN and CDR2 SYDVKM. V shed 7 bases, J shed 7 bases, and the junction held 6 bases outside the gene matches. The CDR3 has 14 residues. CDR3 DNA sequence: TGTGCCAGCACCCCGGGACTAGCGGCGAACATTCAGTACTTC. Its protein product is CASTPGLAANIQYF.

The V call is TRBV6-5, the J call TRBJ2-1; perhaps TRBD1 as D (5 bases). The germline gives CDR1 MNHEY, CDR2 SVGAGI. Between the trimmed V and J ends, which lost 0 bases and 1 base, there was a span of 13 bases. This CDR3 spans 17 amino acids. The CDR3 loop reads CASSYSAARVSYNEQFF. CDR3 nucleotides: TGTGCCAGCAGTTACTCAGCCGCCAGGGTGTCCTACAATGAGCAGTTCTTC.

The chain joins TRBV7-2 to TRBJ2-7, with 12 positions matching TRBD2. The V segment lost 1 base and the J segment 6 bases; nucleotides outside the gene matches: 19. The CDR3 sequence is 20 residues long. Germline V gives CDR1 SGHTA, CDR2 FQGNSA. The CDR3 DNA reads as TGTGCCAGCAGCTTAGTAGCGGCTAGCGGGAGGGGTTCCTTTTCCCCCGAGCAGTACTTC. It specifies CASSLVAASGRGSFSPEQYF.